This T cell receptor (beta chain) was captured in a study of shared clonotypes between healthy human individuals. Some clones are missing from TCRdb's copy, which holds only in-frame ones; the method was immunoSEQ multiplex PCR. The sample includes approximately 2,200,000 clones, roughly 91% seen only once; the top ten take 1.5% to 2%. Trimming took 0 bases from V and 3 from J; bases not matched to a gene: 10. Germline loops: CDR1 LGHNA, CDR2 YNFKEQ. The CDR3 runs 17 residues. Naive CD8 isolation took CD45RO-negative cells positively selected for CCR7 and excluded terminally differentiated effector memory CD45RA+ cells.

This receptor was identified in a man between 18 and 35 years old in good health. Some clones in this sample may be carry-over from other donors' samples. The chain is built from TRBV4-2 and TRBJ2-7; 8 nucleotides agree with TRBD2. The sequenced sample consisted of naive CD8+ T cells from PBMCs. This CDR3 is CASSQDTRSGRFYEQYF. Written as DNA, the CDR3 is TGTGCCAGCAGCCAAGATACTCGAAGCGGGAGATTCTACGAGCAGTACTTC.